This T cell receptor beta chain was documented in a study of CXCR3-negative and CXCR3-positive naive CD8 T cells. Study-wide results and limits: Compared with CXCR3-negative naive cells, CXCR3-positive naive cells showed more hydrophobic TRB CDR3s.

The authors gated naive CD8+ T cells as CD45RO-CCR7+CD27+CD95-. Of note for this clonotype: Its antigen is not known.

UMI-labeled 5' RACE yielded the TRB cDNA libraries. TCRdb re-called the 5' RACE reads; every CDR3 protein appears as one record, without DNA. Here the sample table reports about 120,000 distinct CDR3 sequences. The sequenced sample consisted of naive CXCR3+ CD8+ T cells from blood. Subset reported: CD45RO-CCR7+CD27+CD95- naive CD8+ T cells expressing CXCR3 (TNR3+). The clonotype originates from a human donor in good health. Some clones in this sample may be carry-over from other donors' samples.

The chain's CDR3 is CASSLGTSGRVSYNEQFF. The chain joins TRBV27 to TRBJ2-1; TCRdb picks TRBD2, but there is no DNA to check that call. This CDR3 comprises 18 residues. Germline V lookup: CDR1 MNHEY, CDR2 SMNVEV (reference sequence).